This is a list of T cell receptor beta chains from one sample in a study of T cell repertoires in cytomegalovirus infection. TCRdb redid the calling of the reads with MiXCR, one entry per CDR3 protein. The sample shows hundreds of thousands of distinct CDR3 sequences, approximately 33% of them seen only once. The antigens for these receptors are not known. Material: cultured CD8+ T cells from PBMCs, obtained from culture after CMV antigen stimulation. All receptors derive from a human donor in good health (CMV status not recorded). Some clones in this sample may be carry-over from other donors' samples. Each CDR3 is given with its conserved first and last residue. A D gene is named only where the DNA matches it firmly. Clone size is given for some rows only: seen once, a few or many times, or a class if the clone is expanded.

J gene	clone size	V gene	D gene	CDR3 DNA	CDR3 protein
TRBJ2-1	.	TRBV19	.	TGTGCCACCTTGGACGGTTACAATGAGCAGTTCTTC	CATLDGYNEQFF
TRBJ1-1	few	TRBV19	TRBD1	TGTGCCAGTACCCCCCAGGGGGCGCGGTACACTGAAGCTTTCTTT	CASTPQGARYTEAFF
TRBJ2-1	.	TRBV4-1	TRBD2	TGTGCCAGCAGCCAATACGGGGGGGCAGGCCATGAGCAGTTCTTC	CASSQYGGAGHEQFF
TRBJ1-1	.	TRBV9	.	TGTGCCAGCAGCGAGGTAGCTGAAGCTTTCTTT	CASSEVAEAFF
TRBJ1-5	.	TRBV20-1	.	TGCAGTGCTAGAGATAGGGGACAAAACAATCAGCCCCAGCATTTT	CSARDRGQNNQPQHF
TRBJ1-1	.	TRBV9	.	TGTGCCAGCAGCGCATTCGGGACGAGGAACACTGAAGCTTTCTTT	CASSAFGTRNTEAFF
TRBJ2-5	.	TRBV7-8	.	TGTGCCAGCAGCTTAGAATGGGAAGAGACCCAGTACTTC	CASSLEWEETQYF
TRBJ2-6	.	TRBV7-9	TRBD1	TGTGCCAGCAGCTTAGCACCCGGGACAGGAACAACCTCTGGGGCCAACGTCCTGACTTTC	CASSLAPGTGTTSGANVLTF
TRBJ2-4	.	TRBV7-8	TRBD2	TGTGCCAGCAGCTGGGGACTAGCGGGGGAAACTGTAGCCAAAAACATTCAGTACTTC	CASSWGLAGETVAKNIQYF
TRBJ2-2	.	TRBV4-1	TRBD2	TGCGCCAGCAGCCAAGATAACCTAGCGGGGGGGCGGACCGGGGAGCTGTTTTTT	CASSQDNLAGGRTGELFF
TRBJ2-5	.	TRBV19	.	TGTGTCAGTAGTATAGGCCCGGGACGCGTACAAGAGACCCAGTACTTC	CVSSIGPGRVQETQYF
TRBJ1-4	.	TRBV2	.	TGTGCCAGCCGGCAGACAGGAAATGAAAAACTGTTTTTT	CASRQTGNEKLFF
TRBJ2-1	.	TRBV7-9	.	TGTGCCAGCAGCTTAGGAGGGGGGGCTATCAATGAGCAGTTCTTC	CASSLGGGAINEQFF
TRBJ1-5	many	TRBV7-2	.	TGTGCCAGCAGCTTTCGGGGGGATAGCAATCAGCCCCAGCATTTT	CASSFRGDSNQPQHF
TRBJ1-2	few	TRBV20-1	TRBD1	TGCAGTGCTAGTTTCTCAAGGACAGGTCGGCATCGAACTATGGCTACAGAATATGGCTACACCTTC	CSASFSRTGRHRTMATEYGYTF
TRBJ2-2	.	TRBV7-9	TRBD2	TGTGCCAGCAGCTTACCCGAAGCGGGGCCGAACACCGGGGAGCTGTTTTTT	CASSLPEAGPNTGELFF